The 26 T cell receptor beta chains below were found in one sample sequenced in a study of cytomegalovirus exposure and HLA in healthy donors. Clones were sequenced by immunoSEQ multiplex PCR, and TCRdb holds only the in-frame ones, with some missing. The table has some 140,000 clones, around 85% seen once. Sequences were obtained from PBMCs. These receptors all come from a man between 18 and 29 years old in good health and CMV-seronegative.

CDR3 sequence: CASWKPPSGTEAFF. The CDR3 DNA is TGTGCCAGTTGGAAACCCCCCTCAGGCACTGAAGCTTTCTTT. The chain joins TRBV28 to TRBJ1-1; D gene ambiguous. Trimming shortened V by 9 bases and J by 4 bases, and 18 bases separated the two germline ends. The germline V gene has CDR1 MDHEN and CDR2 SYDVKM. CDR3 length equals 14 residues. Full variable domain (remainder filled in from reference TRBV28 and TRBJ1-1): DVKVTQSSRYLVKRTGEKVFLECVQDMDHENMFWYRQDPGLGLRLIYFSYDVKMKEKGDIPEGYSVSREKKERFSLILESASTNQTSMYLCASWKPPSGTEAFFGQGTRLTVV.

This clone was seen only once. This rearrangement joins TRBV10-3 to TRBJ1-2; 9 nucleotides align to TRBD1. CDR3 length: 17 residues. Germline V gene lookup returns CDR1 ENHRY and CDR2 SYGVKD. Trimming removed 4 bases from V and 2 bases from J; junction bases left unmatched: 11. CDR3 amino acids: CAISGGQGLRGNYGYTF. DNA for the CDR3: TGTGCCATCAGTGGGGGACAGGGACTCAGGGGAAACTATGGCTACACCTTC.

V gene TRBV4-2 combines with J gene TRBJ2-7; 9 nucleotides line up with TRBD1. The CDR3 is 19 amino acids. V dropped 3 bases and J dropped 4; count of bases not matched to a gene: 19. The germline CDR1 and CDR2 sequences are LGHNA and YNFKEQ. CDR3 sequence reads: CASSHYPRGPQGARYEQYF. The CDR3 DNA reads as TGTGCCAGCAGCCACTACCCGAGGGGGCCACAGGGGGCGCGGTACGAGCAGTACTTC.

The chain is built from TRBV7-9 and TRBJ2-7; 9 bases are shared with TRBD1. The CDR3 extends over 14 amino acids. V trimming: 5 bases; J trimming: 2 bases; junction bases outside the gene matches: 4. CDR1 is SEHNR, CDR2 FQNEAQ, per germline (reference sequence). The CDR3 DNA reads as TGTGCCAGCAGCAGGGGACAGGGCACCTACGAGCAGTACTTC. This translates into CASSRGQGTYEQYF.

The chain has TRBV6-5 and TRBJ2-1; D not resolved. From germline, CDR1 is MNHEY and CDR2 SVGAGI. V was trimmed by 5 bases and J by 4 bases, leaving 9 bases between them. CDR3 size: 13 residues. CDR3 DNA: TGTGCCAGCAGTGCCAGTGAATACAATGAGCAGTTCTTC. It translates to CASSASEYNEQFF.

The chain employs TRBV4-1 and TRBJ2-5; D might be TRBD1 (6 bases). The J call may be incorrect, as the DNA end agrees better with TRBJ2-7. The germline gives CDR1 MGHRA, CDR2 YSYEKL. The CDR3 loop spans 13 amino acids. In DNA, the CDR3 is TGCGCCAGCAGCCAAGGCAGGGGCTCCGAGCAGTACTTC. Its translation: CASSQGRGSEQYF.

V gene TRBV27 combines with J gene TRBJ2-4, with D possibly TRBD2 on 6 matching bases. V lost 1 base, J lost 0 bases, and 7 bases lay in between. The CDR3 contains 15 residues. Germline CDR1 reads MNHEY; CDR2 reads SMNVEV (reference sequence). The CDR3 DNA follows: TGTGCCAGCAGTTTATTGGGACTAGCCAAAAACATTCAGTACTTC. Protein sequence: CASSLLGLAKNIQYF.

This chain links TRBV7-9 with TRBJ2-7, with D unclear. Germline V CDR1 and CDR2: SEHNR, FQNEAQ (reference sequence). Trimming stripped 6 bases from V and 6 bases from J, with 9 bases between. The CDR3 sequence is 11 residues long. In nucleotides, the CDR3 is TGTGCCAGCAGAAGAGAGGTCGAGCAGTACTTC. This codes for CASRREVEQYF. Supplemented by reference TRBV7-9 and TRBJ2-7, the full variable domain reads DTGVSQNPRHKITKRGQNVTFRCDPISEHNRLYWYRQTLGQGPEFLTYFQNEAQLEKSRLLSDRFSAERPKGSFSTLEIQRTEQGDSAMYLCASRREVEQYFGPGTRLTVT.

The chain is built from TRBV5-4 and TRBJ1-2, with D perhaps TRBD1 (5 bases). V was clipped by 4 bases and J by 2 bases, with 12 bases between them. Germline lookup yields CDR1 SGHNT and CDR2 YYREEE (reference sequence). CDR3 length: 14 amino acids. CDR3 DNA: TGTGCCAGCAGCCCCCAGGGTCTAAACTATGGCTACACCTTC. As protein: CASSPQGLNYGYTF.

CDR3 protein: CASSSLRGQGVYEQYF. DNA for the CDR3: TGTGCCAGCAGTTCCCTCCGGGGACAGGGGGTCTACGAGCAGTACTTC. The chain uses TRBV13 and TRBJ2-7; TRBD1 matches at 11 bases. After removal of 6 bases from V and 3 bases from J, the junction contained 10 bases not matched to a gene. In germline, CDR1 is PRHDT, CDR2 FYEKMQ (reference sequence). The CDR3 contains 16 residues.

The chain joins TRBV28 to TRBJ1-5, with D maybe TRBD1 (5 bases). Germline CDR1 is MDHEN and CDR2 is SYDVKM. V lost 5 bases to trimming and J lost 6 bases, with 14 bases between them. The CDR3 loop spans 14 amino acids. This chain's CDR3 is CASSIRGYGQPQHF. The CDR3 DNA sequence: TGTGCCAGCAGTATTAGGGGCTACGGTCAGCCCCAGCATTTT.

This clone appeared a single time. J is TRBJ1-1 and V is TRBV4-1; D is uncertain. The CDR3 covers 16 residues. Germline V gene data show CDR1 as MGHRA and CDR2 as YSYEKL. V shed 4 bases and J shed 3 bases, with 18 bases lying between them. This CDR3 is CASSPTGEGVDTEAFF. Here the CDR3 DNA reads TGCGCCAGCAGCCCGACGGGCGAGGGTGTAGACACTGAAGCTTTCTTT.

In nucleotides, the CDR3 is TGTGCCAGCACACGACAGGGAACCTACGAGCAGTACTTC. It encodes CASTRQGTYEQYF. The chain recombines TRBV6-5 with TRBJ2-7, with 7 bases lining up with TRBD1. Looked up from germline, CDR1 is MNHEY and CDR2 is SVGAGI. The CDR3 has 13 residues. The J segment lost 2 bases and the V segment lost 7 bases, leaving 5 bases of the junction unmatched.

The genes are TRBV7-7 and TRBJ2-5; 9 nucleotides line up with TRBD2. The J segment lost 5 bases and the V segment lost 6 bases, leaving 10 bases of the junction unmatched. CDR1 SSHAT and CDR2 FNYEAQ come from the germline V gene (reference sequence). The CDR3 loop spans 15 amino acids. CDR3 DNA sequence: TGTGCCAGCAGTTCCCTAGCGGGAAATCTCGAGACCCAGTACTTC. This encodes CASSSLAGNLETQYF.

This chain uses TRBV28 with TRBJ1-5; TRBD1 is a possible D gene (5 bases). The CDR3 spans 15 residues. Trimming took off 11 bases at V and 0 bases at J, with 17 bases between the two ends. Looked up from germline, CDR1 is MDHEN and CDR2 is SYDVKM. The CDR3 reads CACRQGVLSNQPQHF. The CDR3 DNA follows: TGTGCCTGCCGGCAGGGCGTTCTTAGCAATCAGCCCCAGCATTTT.

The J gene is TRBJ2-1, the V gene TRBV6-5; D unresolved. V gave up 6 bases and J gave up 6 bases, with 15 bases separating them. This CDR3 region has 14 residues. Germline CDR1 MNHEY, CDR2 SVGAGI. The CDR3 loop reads CASRRPPPGNEQFF. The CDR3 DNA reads TGTGCCAGCAGAAGGCCACCACCGGGCAATGAGCAGTTCTTC.

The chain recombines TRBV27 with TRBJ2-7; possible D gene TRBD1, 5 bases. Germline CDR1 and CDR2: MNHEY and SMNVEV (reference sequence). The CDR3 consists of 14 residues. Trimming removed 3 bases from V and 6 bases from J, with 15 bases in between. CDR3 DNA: TGTGCCAGCAGTTTTCGGGCAGGGCGAAGCGAGCAGTACTTC. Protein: CASSFRAGRSEQYF.

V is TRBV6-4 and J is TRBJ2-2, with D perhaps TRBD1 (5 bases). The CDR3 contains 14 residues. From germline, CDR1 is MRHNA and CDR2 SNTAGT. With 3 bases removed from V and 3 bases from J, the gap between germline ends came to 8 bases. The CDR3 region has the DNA TGTGCCAGCAGTGAACAACAGGACACCGGGGAGCTGTTTTTT. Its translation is CASSEQQDTGELFF.

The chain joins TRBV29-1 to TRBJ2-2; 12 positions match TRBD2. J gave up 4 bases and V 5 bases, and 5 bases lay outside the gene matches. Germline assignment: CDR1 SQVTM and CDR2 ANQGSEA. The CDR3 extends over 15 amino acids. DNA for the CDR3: TGCAGCGTTACTCCGGGACTAGCGGGCACCGGGGAGCTGTTTTTT. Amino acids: CSVTPGLAGTGELFF.

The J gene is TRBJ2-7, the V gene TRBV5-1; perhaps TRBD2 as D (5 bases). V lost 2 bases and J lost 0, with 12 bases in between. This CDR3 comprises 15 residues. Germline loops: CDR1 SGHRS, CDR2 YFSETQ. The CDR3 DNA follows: TGCGCCAGCAGCTTTTCAGAGGGAGCCTCCTACGAGCAGTACTTC. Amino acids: CASSFSEGASYEQYF.

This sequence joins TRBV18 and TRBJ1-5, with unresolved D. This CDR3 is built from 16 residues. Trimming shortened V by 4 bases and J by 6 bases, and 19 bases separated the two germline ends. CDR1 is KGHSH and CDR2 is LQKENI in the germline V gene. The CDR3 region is CASSLDDPRRGQPQHF. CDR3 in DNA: TGTGCCAGCTCACTTGACGACCCAAGGCGGGGTCAGCCCCAGCATTTT.

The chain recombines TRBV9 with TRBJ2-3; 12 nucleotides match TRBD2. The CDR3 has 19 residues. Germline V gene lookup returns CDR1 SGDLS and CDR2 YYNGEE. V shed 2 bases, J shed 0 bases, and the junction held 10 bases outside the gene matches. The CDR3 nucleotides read TGTGCCAGCAGCGTCTCGTCTAGCGGGGGGGTATATAGCACAGATACGCAGTATTTT. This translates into CASSVSSSGGVYSTDTQYF.

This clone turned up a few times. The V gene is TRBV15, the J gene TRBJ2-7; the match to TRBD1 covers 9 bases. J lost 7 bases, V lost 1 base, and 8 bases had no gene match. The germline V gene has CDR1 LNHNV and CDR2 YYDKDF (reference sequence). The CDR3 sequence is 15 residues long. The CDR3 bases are TGTGCCACCAGCAGAGCTCCGGGACAGGGAGGGGAGCAGTACTTC. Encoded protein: CATSRAPGQGGEQYF.

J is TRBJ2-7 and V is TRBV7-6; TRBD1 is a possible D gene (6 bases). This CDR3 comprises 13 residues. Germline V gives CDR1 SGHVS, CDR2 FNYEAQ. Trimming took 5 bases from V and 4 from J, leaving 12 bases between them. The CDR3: CASSPRTVYEQYF. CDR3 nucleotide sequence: TGTGCCAGCAGCCCCCGGACAGTGTACGAGCAGTACTTC.

The CDR3 is CASRSGTGVPAEQYF. The CDR3 DNA reads TGTGCCAGCAGATCCGGGACAGGGGTCCCTGCCGAGCAGTACTTC. The chain recombines TRBV7-2 with TRBJ2-7, with TRBD1 identical over 10 bases. The V and J ends lost 6 bases and 6 bases, in that order; junction bases with no gene match: 11. In germline, CDR1 is SGHTA, CDR2 FQGNSA. The CDR3 totals 15 residues.

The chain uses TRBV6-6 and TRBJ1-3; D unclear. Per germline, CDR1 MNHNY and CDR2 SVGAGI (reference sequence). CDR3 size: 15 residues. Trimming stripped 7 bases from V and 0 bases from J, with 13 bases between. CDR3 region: CASIEGLSSGNTIYF. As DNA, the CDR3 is TGTGCCAGCATAGAGGGTCTGAGCTCTGGAAACACCATATATTTT.